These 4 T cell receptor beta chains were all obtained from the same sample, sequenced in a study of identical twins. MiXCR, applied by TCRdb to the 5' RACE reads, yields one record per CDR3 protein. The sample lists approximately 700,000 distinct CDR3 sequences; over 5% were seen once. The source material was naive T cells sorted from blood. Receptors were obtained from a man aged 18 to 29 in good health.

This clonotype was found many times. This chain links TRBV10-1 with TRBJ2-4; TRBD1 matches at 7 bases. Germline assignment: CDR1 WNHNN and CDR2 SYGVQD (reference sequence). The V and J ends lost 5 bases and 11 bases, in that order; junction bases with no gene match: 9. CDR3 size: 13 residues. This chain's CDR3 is CASSTPNDRVQYF. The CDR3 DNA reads TGCGCCAGCAGTACTCCCAATGACAGGGTTCAGTACTTC.

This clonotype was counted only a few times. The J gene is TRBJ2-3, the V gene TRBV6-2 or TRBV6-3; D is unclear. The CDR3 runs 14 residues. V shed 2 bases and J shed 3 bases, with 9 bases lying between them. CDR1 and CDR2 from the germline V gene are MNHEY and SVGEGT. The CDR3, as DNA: TGTGCCAGCAGTTACAGGGATTGGACAGATACGCAGTATTTT. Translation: CASSYRDWTDTQYF.

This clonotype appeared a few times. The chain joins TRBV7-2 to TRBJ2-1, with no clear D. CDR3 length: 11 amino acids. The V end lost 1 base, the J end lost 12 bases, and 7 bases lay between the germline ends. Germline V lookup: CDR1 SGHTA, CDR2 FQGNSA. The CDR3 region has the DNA TGTGCCAGCAGCTTAGTATTTGGGCAGTTCTTC. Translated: CASSLVFGQFF.

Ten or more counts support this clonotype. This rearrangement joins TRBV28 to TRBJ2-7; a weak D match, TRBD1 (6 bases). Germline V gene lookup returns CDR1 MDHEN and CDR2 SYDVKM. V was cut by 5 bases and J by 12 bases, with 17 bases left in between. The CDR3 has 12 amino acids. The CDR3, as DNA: TGTGCCAGCAGTCCGGACAGCGGTGTGGCGTACTTC. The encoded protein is CASSPDSGVAYF.